The present T cell receptor (beta chain) was sequenced within a study of blood T cell repertoires in COVID-19. Profiling relied on immunoSEQ multiplex PCR, and the TCRdb table lists in-frame clones only, not all of them. The table includes 350,000 to 450,000 clones, approximately 89% detected once. J was trimmed by 0 bases and V by 1 base; bases with no gene match: 3. The V gene's germline CDR1 is MGHDK and CDR2 SYGVNS. The CDR3 has 16 amino acids. Sequenced material: peripheral blood. The chain is built from TRBV25-1 and TRBJ2-1, with 7 bases matching TRBD2. The receptor's source is a woman aged 55-70 years with COVID-19, enrolled during active disease. This CDR3 is CASSELGGSSYNEQFF. The CDR3 DNA reads TGTGCCAGCAGTGAATTGGGGGGGAGCTCCTACAATGAGCAGTTCTTC.